A single count supports the clone carrying this TCR beta chain. The antigen is undetermined. The data originate from a study of OX40 agonist ivuxolimab in advanced cancers. Whole-study findings and limits: The work left the antigen specificity of expanded peripheral T cells undetermined. Compared with CD4+, CD8+ T cells on average had more expanded clones.

The CDR3 is 14 amino acids. Germline-derived CDR1 and CDR2 are KGHSH and LQKENI. V was trimmed by 0 bases and J by 6 bases, leaving 6 bases between them. The repertoire was sequenced with immunoSEQ multiplex PCR; TCRdb's copy has only in-frame clones and lacks some. The table lists some 96,000 clones, around 93% of them singletons. The TCR comes from an adult with an advanced solid tumor such as melanoma, head and neck, liver or kidney cancer. The chain recombines TRBV18 with TRBJ1-6; D gene unclear. Material: CD4+ or CD8+ T cells sorted from blood, obtained in a trial of the OX40 agonist ivuxolimab. Here the CDR3 reads CASSPPIGNSPLHF. In nucleotides, the CDR3 is TGTGCCAGCTCACCACCAATCGGTAATTCACCCCTCCACTTT. Using reference TRBV18 and TRBJ1-6 for the parts outside the CDR3, the full variable domain is NAGVMQNPRHLVRRRGQEARLRCSPMKGHSHVYWYRQLPEEGLKFMVYLQKENIIDESGMPKERFSAEFPKEGPSILRIQQVVRGDSAAYFCASSPPIGNSPLHFGNGTRLTVT.